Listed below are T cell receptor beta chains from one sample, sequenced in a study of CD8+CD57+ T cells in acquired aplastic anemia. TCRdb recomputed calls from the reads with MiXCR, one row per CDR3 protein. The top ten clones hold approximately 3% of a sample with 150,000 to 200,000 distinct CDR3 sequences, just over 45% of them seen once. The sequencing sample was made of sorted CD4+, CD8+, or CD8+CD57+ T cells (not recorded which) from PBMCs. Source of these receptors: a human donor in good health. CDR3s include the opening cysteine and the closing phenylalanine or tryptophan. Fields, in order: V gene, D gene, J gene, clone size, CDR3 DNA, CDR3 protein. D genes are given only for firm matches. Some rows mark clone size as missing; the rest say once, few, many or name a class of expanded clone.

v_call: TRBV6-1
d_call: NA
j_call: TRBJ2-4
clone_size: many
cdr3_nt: TGTGCCAGCAGTGACCCCTCAGGAGGAGCCAAAAACATTCAGTACTTC
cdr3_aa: CASSDPSGGAKNIQYF

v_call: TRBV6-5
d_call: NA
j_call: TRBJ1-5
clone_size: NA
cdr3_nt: TGTGCCAGCAGCTATGCAGGGGACTATCAGCCCCAGCATTTT
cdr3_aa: CASSYAGDYQPQHF

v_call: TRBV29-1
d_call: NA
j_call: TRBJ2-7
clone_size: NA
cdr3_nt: TGCAGCTTAGGACGGTCAGGCCCCTACGAGCAGTACTTC
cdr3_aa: CSLGRSGPYEQYF

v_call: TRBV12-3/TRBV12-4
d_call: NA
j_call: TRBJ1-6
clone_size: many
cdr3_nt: TGTGCCAGCAGTTTGAGCGGACGGAATAATTCACCCCTCCACTTT
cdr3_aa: CASSLSGRNNSPLHF

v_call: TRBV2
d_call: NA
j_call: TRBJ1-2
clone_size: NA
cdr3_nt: TGTGCCAGCAGTGACGAGCAGCGAACTAACTATGGCTACACCTTC
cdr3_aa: CASSDEQRTNYGYTF

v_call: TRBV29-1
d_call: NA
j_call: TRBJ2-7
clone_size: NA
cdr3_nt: TGCAGCGTTGTCAAACAGACGAACTACGAGCAGTACTTC
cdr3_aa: CSVVKQTNYEQYF

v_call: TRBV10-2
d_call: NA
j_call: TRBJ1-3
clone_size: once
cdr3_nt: TGCGCCAGCAGTCCGGCAGGGCGGGAAAACACCATATATTTT
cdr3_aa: CASSPAGRENTIYF

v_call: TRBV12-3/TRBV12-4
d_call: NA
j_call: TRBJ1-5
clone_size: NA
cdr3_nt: TGTGCCAGCAATCCTATGGGGGGTCAGCCCCAGCATTTT
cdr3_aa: CASNPMGGQPQHF

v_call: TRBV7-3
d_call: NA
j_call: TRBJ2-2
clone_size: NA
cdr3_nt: TGTGCCAGCAGCTTTTCTGACGTTGGGGAGCTGTTTTTT
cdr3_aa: CASSFSDVGELFF

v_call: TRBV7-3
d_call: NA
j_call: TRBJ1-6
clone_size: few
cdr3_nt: TGTGCCAGCAGCTTAAAGTCTGGAGGCAATTCACCCCTCCACTTT
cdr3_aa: CASSLKSGGNSPLHF

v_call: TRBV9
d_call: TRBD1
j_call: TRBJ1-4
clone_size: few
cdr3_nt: TGTGCCAGCAGCCAATTTGGAGCAGGGGGCTATGAAAAACTGTTTTTT
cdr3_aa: CASSQFGAGGYEKLFF

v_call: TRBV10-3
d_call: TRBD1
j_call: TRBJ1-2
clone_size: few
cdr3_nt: TGTGCCATCAGTGAGCGGACAGGGGATTCTGGCTACACCTTC
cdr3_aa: CAISERTGDSGYTF

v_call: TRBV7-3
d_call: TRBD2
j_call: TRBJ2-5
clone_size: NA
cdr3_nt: TGTGCCAGCAGCTTCCTTAGCGGGAAACAAGAGACCCAGTACTTC
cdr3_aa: CASSFLSGKQETQYF

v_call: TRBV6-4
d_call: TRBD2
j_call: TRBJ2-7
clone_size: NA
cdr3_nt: TGTGCCAGCAGTGACATCCTGGGGGCTAGCGGGAGTTTGTACGAGCAGTACTTC
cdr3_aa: CASSDILGASGSLYEQYF

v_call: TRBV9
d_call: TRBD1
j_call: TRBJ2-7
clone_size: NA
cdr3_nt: TGTGCCAGCAGCGTGGGACAGGGAGCATACGAGCAGTACTTC
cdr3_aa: CASSVGQGAYEQYF

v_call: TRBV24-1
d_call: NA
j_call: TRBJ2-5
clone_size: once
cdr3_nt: TGTGCCACCAGTGATTCCCGTGAACAGACCCAGTACTTC
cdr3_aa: CATSDSREQTQYF

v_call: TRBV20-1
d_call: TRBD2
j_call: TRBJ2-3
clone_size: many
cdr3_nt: TGCAGTGCTAGTAAGCGGGGGTCGGGCACAGATACGCAGTATTTT
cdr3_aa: CSASKRGSGTDTQYF

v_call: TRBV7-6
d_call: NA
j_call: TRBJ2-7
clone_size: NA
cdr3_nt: TGTGCCAGCAGCTTGAGCGAAGGAGGTTACGAGCAGTACTTT
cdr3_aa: CASSLSEGGYEQYF

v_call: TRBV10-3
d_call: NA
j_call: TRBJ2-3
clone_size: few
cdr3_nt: TGTGCCATCAGTGAGTCGCCTATAGGGGATACGCAGTATTTT
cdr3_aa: CAISESPIGDTQYF

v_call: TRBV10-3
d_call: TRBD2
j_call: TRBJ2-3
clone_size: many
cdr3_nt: TGTGCCATCAGTGGGGCTAGCGGGAGGACAGATACGCAGTATTTT
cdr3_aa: CAISGASGRTDTQYF

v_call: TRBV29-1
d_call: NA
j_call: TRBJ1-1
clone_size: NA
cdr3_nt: TGCAGCGCCCTATCTCCAGACATGAACACTGAAGCTTTCTTT
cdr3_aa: CSALSPDMNTEAFF

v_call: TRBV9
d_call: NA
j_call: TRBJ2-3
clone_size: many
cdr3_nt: TGTGCCAGCAGCGTAGGCGCCACAGATACGCAGTATTTT
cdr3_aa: CASSVGATDTQYF

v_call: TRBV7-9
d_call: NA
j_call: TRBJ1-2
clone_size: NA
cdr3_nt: TGTGCCAGCAGCTTATGGAGGGGGGGGAACTATGGCTACACCTTC
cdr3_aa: CASSLWRGGNYGYTF

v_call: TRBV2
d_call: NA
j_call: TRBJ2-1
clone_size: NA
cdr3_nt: TGTGCCAGCAGCCAGCGGGACAACTCCGGGGATGAGCAGTTCTTC
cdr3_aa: CASSQRDNSGDEQFF

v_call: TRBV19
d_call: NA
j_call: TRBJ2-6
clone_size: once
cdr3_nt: TGTGCCAGTATCGCGGATGCCGGGGCCAACGTCCTGACTTTC
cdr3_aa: CASIADAGANVLTF

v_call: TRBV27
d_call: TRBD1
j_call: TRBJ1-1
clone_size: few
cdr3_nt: TGTGCCAGCATGGGGTTGGTAGGGGGCCAAGGAGCTTTCTTT
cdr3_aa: CASMGLVGGQGAFF